Detailed here is one T cell receptor beta chain. This sample stems from a study of T cells expressing NK-cell markers. Study summary: Investigators obtained TCR beta repertoires from sorted CD3+CD56+NKG2C+, CD3+CD56+NKG2C- and CD3+CD56-NKG2C+ T cells. HCMV seropositivity characterized most of the eight sequenced donors, and seronegativity one.

Following a re-call of the 5' RACE reads, TCRdb has one entry per CDR3 protein and lacks DNA. The sample holds 500,000 to 600,000 distinct CDR3 sequences. The CDR3 contains 17 residues. Germline V gene sequence: CDR1 LGHDT, CDR2 YNNKEL (reference sequence). This TCR came from a man younger than 30 in good health. Source material: blood T cells: a sorted CD56 or NKG2C T cell subset, CD4+ or CD8+ T cells, or bulk PBMC T cells (not recorded which). The J gene is TRBJ2-1, the V gene TRBV3-1; TCRdb's D gene call, TRBD2, goes unchecked for lack of DNA. The CDR3 sequence: CASSRHLTSGSTDEQFF.